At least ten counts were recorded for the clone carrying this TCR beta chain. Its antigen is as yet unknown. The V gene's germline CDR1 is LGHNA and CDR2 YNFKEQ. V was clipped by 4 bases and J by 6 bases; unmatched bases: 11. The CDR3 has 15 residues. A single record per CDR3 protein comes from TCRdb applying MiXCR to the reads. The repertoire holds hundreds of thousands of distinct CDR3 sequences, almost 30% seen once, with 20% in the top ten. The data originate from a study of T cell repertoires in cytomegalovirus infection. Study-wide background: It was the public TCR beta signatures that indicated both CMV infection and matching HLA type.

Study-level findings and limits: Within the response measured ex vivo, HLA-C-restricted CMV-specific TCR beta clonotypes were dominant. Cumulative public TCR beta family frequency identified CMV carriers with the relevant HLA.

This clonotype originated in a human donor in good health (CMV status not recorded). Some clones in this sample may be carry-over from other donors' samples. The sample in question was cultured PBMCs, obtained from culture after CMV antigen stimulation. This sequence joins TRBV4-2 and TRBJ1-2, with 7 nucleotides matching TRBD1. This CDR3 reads CASSPGDRREDGYTF. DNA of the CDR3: TGTGCCAGCAGCCCCGGGGACAGAAGAGAAGATGGCTACACCTTC.